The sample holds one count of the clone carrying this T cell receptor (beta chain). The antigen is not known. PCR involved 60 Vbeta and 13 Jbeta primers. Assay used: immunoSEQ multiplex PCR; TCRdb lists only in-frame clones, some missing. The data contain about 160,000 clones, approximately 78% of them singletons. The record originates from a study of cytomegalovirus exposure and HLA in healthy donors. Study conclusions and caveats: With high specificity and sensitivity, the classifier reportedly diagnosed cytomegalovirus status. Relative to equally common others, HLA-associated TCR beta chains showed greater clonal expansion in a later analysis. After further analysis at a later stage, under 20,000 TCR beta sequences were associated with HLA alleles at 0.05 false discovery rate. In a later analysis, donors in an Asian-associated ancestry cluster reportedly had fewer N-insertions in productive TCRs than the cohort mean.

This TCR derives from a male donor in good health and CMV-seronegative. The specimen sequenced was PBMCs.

The CDR3 loop reads CASSTTKRRGAFYEQYF. As DNA, the CDR3 is TGTGCCAGTAGTACCACCAAACGCAGGGGAGCGTTCTACGAGCAGTACTTC. The chain uses TRBV19 and TRBJ2-7; D may be TRBD1 (6 bases). CDR3 length equals 17 residues. The germline V and J ends were trimmed by 4 bases and 3 bases, with 22 bases remaining between them. Germline values: CDR1 LNHDA, CDR2 SQIVND (reference sequence). The variable domain in full, completed from reference TRBV19 and TRBJ2-7, reads DGGITQSPKYLFRKEGQNVTLSCEQNLNHDAMYWYRQDPGQGLRLIYYSQIVNDFQKGDIAEGYSVSREKKESFPLTVTSAQKNPTAFYLCASSTTKRRGAFYEQYFGPGTRLTVT.